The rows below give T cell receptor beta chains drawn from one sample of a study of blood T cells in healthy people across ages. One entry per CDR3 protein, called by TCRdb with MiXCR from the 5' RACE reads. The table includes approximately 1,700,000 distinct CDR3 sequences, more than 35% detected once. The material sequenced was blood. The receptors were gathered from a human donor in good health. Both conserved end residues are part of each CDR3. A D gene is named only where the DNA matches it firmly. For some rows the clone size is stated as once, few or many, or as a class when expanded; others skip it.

cdr3_nt: TGTGCCAGCAGTTTAGTGGGGATCTATGGCTACACCTTC; cdr3_aa: CASSLVGIYGYTF; v_call: TRBV28; d_call: .; j_call: TRBJ1-2; clone_size: .
cdr3_nt: TGTGCCAGCAGCTCTCCCGGGGGGGGGGACCTCTACGAGCAGTACTTC; cdr3_aa: CASSSPGGGDLYEQYF; v_call: TRBV7-2; d_call: TRBD2; j_call: TRBJ2-7; clone_size: few
cdr3_nt: TGTGCCAGCAGCCAAGATAAAGGAGTAGGAGGTTCAGAGACCCAGTACTTC; cdr3_aa: CASSQDKGVGGSETQYF; v_call: TRBV3-1; d_call: .; j_call: TRBJ2-5; clone_size: few
cdr3_nt: TGTGCCAGCAGCTTAGCGAGCGAGGACCGTCGAAACTATGGCTACACCTTC; cdr3_aa: CASSLASEDRRNYGYTF; v_call: TRBV7-9; d_call: .; j_call: TRBJ1-2; clone_size: .
cdr3_nt: TGCGCCAGCAGCAGAGAAGGACAGGGGACTTCACCCCTCCACTTT; cdr3_aa: CASSREGQGTSPLHF; v_call: TRBV5-1; d_call: TRBD1; j_call: TRBJ1-6; clone_size: few
cdr3_nt: TGTGCCAGCAGCTTAGAAGGGACTAGGGGAGAGACCCAGTACTTC; cdr3_aa: CASSLEGTRGETQYF; v_call: TRBV7-3; d_call: TRBD2; j_call: TRBJ2-5; clone_size: .
cdr3_nt: TGCAGTGCTAGACCCTTTGGCAGGGGGGACCCCGTCGAGCAGTACTTC; cdr3_aa: CSARPFGRGDPVEQYF; v_call: TRBV20-1; d_call: .; j_call: TRBJ2-7; clone_size: .
cdr3_nt: TGTGCCATCAGTGGCTCCGGCACAGATACGCAGTATTTT; cdr3_aa: CAISGSGTDTQYF; v_call: TRBV10-3; d_call: .; j_call: TRBJ2-3; clone_size: .
cdr3_nt: TGCAGTGCTACTCCTGTGTCTGGGGCCAACGTCCTGACTTTC; cdr3_aa: CSATPVSGANVLTF; v_call: TRBV20-1; d_call: .; j_call: TRBJ2-6; clone_size: .
cdr3_nt: TGCGCCAGCAGCTACGGACTAGCGGGGGTCTACGAGCAGTACTTC; cdr3_aa: CASSYGLAGVYEQYF; v_call: TRBV5-1; d_call: TRBD2; j_call: TRBJ2-7; clone_size: .
cdr3_nt: TGCGCCAGCAGCTTGGAACTAAATGAGCAGTTCTTC; cdr3_aa: CASSLELNEQFF; v_call: TRBV5-1; d_call: .; j_call: TRBJ2-1; clone_size: .
cdr3_nt: TGCAGGGAGACACAATACAATGAGCAGTACTTC; cdr3_aa: CRETQYNEQYF; v_call: TRBV20-1; d_call: .; j_call: TRBJ2-5; clone_size: .
cdr3_nt: TGCGCCAGCAGCCAAGATGCTGGGGCCTATGAAAAACTGTTTTTT; cdr3_aa: CASSQDAGAYEKLFF; v_call: TRBV4-1; d_call: .; j_call: TRBJ1-4; clone_size: .
cdr3_nt: TGTGCCAGCGGTTACTCGATGGGGGGTCGGTACAATGAGCAGTTCTTC; cdr3_aa: CASGYSMGGRYNEQFF; v_call: TRBV6-2/TRBV6-3; d_call: .; j_call: TRBJ2-1; clone_size: .
cdr3_nt: TGTGCCAGCAGCGGGGGTGTCTTGAACACTGAAGCTTTCTTT; cdr3_aa: CASSGGVLNTEAFF; v_call: TRBV7-8; d_call: .; j_call: TRBJ1-1; clone_size: .
cdr3_nt: TGTGCCATCAGTGAGTCGGTGTCTGCGGGGGAGACCCAGTTCTTC; cdr3_aa: CAISESVSAGETQFF; v_call: TRBV10-3; d_call: TRBD2; j_call: TRBJ2-1; clone_size: .
cdr3_nt: TGTGCCAGCACCGGGACAGGTTGGAATGAGCAGTTCTTC; cdr3_aa: CASTGTGWNEQFF; v_call: TRBV12-3/TRBV12-4; d_call: TRBD1; j_call: TRBJ2-1; clone_size: few
cdr3_nt: TGCGCCAGCAGCTTGGCGGTTGACCTGTTGAACACTGAAGCTTTCTTT; cdr3_aa: CASSLAVDLLNTEAFF; v_call: TRBV5-1; d_call: .; j_call: TRBJ1-1; clone_size: .
cdr3_nt: TGCGCCAGCAGCCAAGATCGACCGGCGGGCTACAATGAGCAGTTCTTC; cdr3_aa: CASSQDRPAGYNEQFF; v_call: TRBV4-3; d_call: .; j_call: TRBJ2-1; clone_size: few
cdr3_nt: TGTGCCAGCAGTTTCGTTGGGACAGGGGACGAAGCTTTCTTT; cdr3_aa: CASSFVGTGDEAFF; v_call: TRBV27; d_call: TRBD1; j_call: TRBJ1-1; clone_size: .
cdr3_nt: TGTGCCAGCAGGGGGACTAGCGTTTCCCAGTACTTC; cdr3_aa: CASRGTSVSQYF; v_call: TRBV28; d_call: TRBD2; j_call: TRBJ2-5; clone_size: .
cdr3_nt: TGTGCCAGCAGTGAAGTGAGCTCTGGGGCCAACGTCCTGACTTTC; cdr3_aa: CASSEVSSGANVLTF; v_call: TRBV2; d_call: .; j_call: TRBJ2-6; clone_size: .
cdr3_nt: TGTGCCAGCAGCCCTACTAGCGGGGGGAAACAAGAGACCCAGTACTTC; cdr3_aa: CASSPTSGGKQETQYF; v_call: TRBV7-2; d_call: TRBD2; j_call: TRBJ2-5; clone_size: .
cdr3_nt: TGTGCCAGCAACGCCGGACTATCAAACAGCTATGGCTACACCTTC; cdr3_aa: CASNAGLSNSYGYTF; v_call: TRBV5-5; d_call: .; j_call: TRBJ1-2; clone_size: .
cdr3_nt: TGTGCCAGCAGCCAGTTGGGACAGGGAGATGGCTGCACCTTC; cdr3_aa: CASSQLGQGDGCTF; v_call: TRBV2; d_call: TRBD1; j_call: TRBJ1-2; clone_size: .
cdr3_nt: TGCAGTGCTAGAGTGGACAGGGGTGCCTATGGCTACACCTTC; cdr3_aa: CSARVDRGAYGYTF; v_call: TRBV20-1; d_call: TRBD1; j_call: TRBJ1-2; clone_size: few
cdr3_nt: TGTGCCAGCAGTTACGTAGGGGGCGATGAAAAACTGTTTTTT; cdr3_aa: CASSYVGGDEKLFF; v_call: TRBV6-5; d_call: TRBD1; j_call: TRBJ1-4; clone_size: many
cdr3_nt: TGTGCCAGCAGCTTAACACAGGGACCAGCACCCCTCCACTTT; cdr3_aa: CASSLTQGPAPLHF; v_call: TRBV7-9; d_call: .; j_call: TRBJ1-6; clone_size: .
cdr3_nt: TGTGCCAGCAGCTACAGGACAGGGGTTGATTATGAGCAGTACTTC; cdr3_aa: CASSYRTGVDYEQYF; v_call: TRBV7-8; d_call: TRBD1; j_call: TRBJ2-4; clone_size: .
cdr3_nt: TGTGCCAGCAGCCAAAGGAGGGAATCCTACAATGAGCAGTTCTTC; cdr3_aa: CASSQRRESYNEQFF; v_call: TRBV14; d_call: .; j_call: TRBJ2-1; clone_size: .
cdr3_nt: TGCGCCAGCAGCCGCTCAGGGGCAGAGCAGTACTTC; cdr3_aa: CASSRSGAEQYF; v_call: TRBV4-1; d_call: .; j_call: TRBJ2-7; clone_size: few
cdr3_nt: TGTGCCAGCAGCTTAGGCCGGGAAGGCAGACTCTCCTACAATGAGCAGTTCTTC; cdr3_aa: CASSLGREGRLSYNEQFF; v_call: TRBV7-8; d_call: .; j_call: TRBJ2-1; clone_size: few
cdr3_nt: TGTGCCATCAGTGAGTCCCAGGGGAACGAGCAGTACTTC; cdr3_aa: CAISESQGNEQYF; v_call: TRBV10-3; d_call: .; j_call: TRBJ2-7; clone_size: few
cdr3_nt: TGTGCCAGCAGTTACCAGGGGGCGGTTGGCTACACCTTC; cdr3_aa: CASSYQGAVGYTF; v_call: TRBV3-1; d_call: TRBD1; j_call: TRBJ1-2; clone_size: .
cdr3_nt: TGCGCCAGCACCCTCACCCCGGGCCGTCTGGGCGAGCAGTACTTC; cdr3_aa: CASTLTPGRLGEQYF; v_call: TRBV5-1; d_call: .; j_call: TRBJ2-7; clone_size: .